This T cell receptor (beta chain) stems from a study of cytomegalovirus exposure and HLA in healthy donors. Study-wide background: An earlier analysis identified 117 million unique TCR beta sequences in 170 million or so T cells. Study-level points and caveats: Common viral pathogens seemed to be connected with several of the most significant clusters, according to a later analysis. The study flagged about 160 TCR beta chains as cytomegalovirus-associated.

Concerning this clone itself: The antigen is undetermined.

It was with 60 Vbeta and 13 Jbeta primers that the PCR ran. The repertoire was sequenced with immunoSEQ multiplex PCR; TCRdb's copy has only in-frame clones and lacks some. The sample carries fewer than 200,000 clones, about 72% recorded once. The CDR3 has 14 amino acids. J gave up 4 bases and V 7 bases, and 3 bases lay outside the gene matches. Germline V gives CDR1 KGHSH, CDR2 LQKENI. V is TRBV18 and J is TRBJ2-1; 11 bases match TRBD1. The clonotype originates from a man under 40 in good health and CMV-seropositive. Sequenced input: PBMCs. The CDR3 DNA reads as TGTGCCAGCTACCGGGACAGGGGGTACAATGAGCAGTTCTTC. Translation gives CASYRDRGYNEQFF.